One and the same sample provided the 30 T cell receptor beta chains below, sequenced in a study of cytomegalovirus exposure and HLA in healthy donors. Assay: immunoSEQ multiplex PCR; the TCRdb copy retains only in-frame clones and omits some. The data show approximately 150,000 clones, roughly 91% seen once. Sequencing was done on a sample of PBMCs. Receptor source: a woman younger than 35 in good health and CMV-seropositive.

The rearrangement links TRBV9 to TRBJ1-2; D possibly corresponds to TRBD1 (5 bases). CDR1 and CDR2 from the germline V gene are SGDLS and YYNGEE. Trimming shortened V by 4 bases and J by 7 bases, and 11 bases separated the two germline ends. CDR3 length: 12 amino acids. The CDR3: CASSQGSGGYTF. In DNA, the CDR3 is TGTGCCAGCAGCCAGGGAAGTGGTGGCTACACCTTC.

The chain couples TRBV4-2 to TRBJ2-7; D perhaps matches TRBD2 (6 bases). Germline CDR1 reads LGHNA; CDR2 reads YNFKEQ. Trimming stripped 2 bases from V and 2 bases from J, with 7 bases between. This CDR3 region has 13 residues. The CDR3 loop reads CASSQRLAYEQYF. In nucleotides, the CDR3 is TGTGCCAGCAGCCAAAGACTAGCCTACGAGCAGTACTTC.

This clone occurred once. V is TRBV9 and J is TRBJ1-1; D ambiguous. Germline V gene lookup returns CDR1 SGDLS and CDR2 YYNGEE. Trimming removed 0 bases at V and 5 bases at J, with 11 bases between. The CDR3 runs to 14 residues. CDR3 sequence reads: CASSVDLSGTEAFF. The CDR3 DNA reads as TGTGCCAGCAGCGTAGATCTGTCGGGGACTGAAGCTTTCTTT.

The chain has TRBV11-2 and TRBJ1-3; 7 nucleotides align to TRBD1. Trimming removed 4 bases from V and 0 bases from J; junction bases left unmatched: 3. Per the germline V gene, CDR1 is SGHAT and CDR2 is FQNNGV. CDR3 length: 15 residues. Here the CDR3 DNA reads TGTGCCAGCAGCTCTACAGGGGTCTCTGGAAACACCATATATTTT. It is translated as CASSSTGVSGNTIYF.

The chain carries TRBV6-5 and TRBJ2-7; maybe TRBD1 (6 bases). V dropped 4 bases and J dropped 2 bases, with 15 bases sitting between them. CDR1 and CDR2 (germline): MNHEY, SVGAGI. This CDR3 has 15 residues. The DNA of the CDR3 is TGTGCCAGCAGTTTGGACAGAACTTTTACCTACGAGCAGTACTTC. Translation gives CASSLDRTFTYEQYF.

V and J are TRBV5-1 and TRBJ1-2, with 8 bases matching TRBD1. CDR1 is SGHRS, CDR2 YFSETQ, per germline. CDR3 length: 13 residues. V shed 0 bases and J 5 bases; nucleotides not matched to a gene: 0. CDR3 protein: CASSLGTGYGYTF. As DNA, the CDR3 is TGCGCCAGCAGCTTGGGGACAGGGTATGGCTACACCTTC.

With regard to this clone: The same CDR3 can be traced to other DNA sequences in this sample. The chain links TRBV7-8 to TRBJ2-7; TRBD2 is a possible D gene (6 bases). CDR1 is SGHVS, CDR2 FQNEAQ, per germline. The CDR3 is made up of 14 amino acids. Trimming took 0 bases from V and 4 from J, leaving 10 bases between them. CDR3 region: CASSLAGGSYEQYF. The CDR3 nucleotides are TGTGCCAGCAGCTTAGCCGGGGGTTCTTACGAGCAGTACTTC.

Note on this clone: The identical CDR3 is also encoded by other nucleotide sequences in the sample. V is TRBV19 and J is TRBJ2-6; TRBD1 matches 11 bases. The CDR3 contains 16 residues. The germline CDR1 and CDR2 sequences are LNHDA and SQIVND (reference sequence). J gave up 0 bases and V 5 bases, and 0 bases lay outside the gene matches. Here the CDR3 reads CASSGTGGSGANVLTF. The CDR3, as DNA: TGTGCCAGTAGTGGGACAGGGGGCTCTGGGGCCAACGTCCTGACTTTC. The full variable domain, with the rest looked up from reference TRBV19 and TRBJ2-6, is DGGITQSPKYLFRKEGQNVTLSCEQNLNHDAMYWYRQDPGQGLRLIYYSQIVNDFQKGDIAEGYSVSREKKESFPLTVTSAQKNPTAFYLCASSGTGGSGANVLTFGAGSRLTVL.

The V call is TRBV11-2, the J call TRBJ1-4; D possibly corresponds to TRBD1 (6 bases). Germline V gives CDR1 SGHAT, CDR2 FQNNGV. With 6 bases removed from V and 6 bases from J, the gap between germline ends came to 17 bases. The CDR3 consists of 15 residues. In DNA, the CDR3 is TGTGCCAGCAGAAAACCGGGGGGCGCGGATGAAAAACTGTTTTTT. Encoded protein: CASRKPGGADEKLFF.

V usage is TRBV5-1 and J usage is TRBJ2-2, with TRBD2 identical over 9 bases. The CDR3 sequence is 20 residues long. V dropped 1 base and J dropped 0; count of bases not matched to a gene: 13. Germline CDR1 SGHRS, CDR2 YFSETQ. DNA for the CDR3: TGCGCCAGCAGCTTGTCAGGTCTAGCGGGACCATACGCGAACACCGGGGAGCTGTTTTTT. Its protein is CASSLSGLAGPYANTGELFF.

This chain links TRBV6-5 with TRBJ2-1; D is possibly TRBD1 (5 bases). CDR1 and CDR2 from the germline V gene are MNHEY and SVGAGI. The ends were cut back, 6 bases at V and 4 bases at J, with 7 bases in the middle. This CDR3 comprises 12 residues. CDR3 bases: TGTGCCAGCAGCAGGGTTTACAATGAGCAGTTCTTC. It is translated as CASSRVYNEQFF.

This clone came up a few times. This chain uses TRBV6-1 with TRBJ2-1; tentative D call: TRBD2 (6 bases). CDR3 length: 14 amino acids. Trimming left V 1 base short and J 7 bases short, with 11 bases between. Germline CDR1 and CDR2: MNHNS and SASEGT. The CDR3 reads CASSEGRESNEQFF. In DNA form, the CDR3 reads TGTGCCAGCAGTGAAGGGCGGGAATCAAATGAGCAGTTCTTC.

This clone was seen only once. The rearrangement uses TRBV7-6 and TRBJ2-1; 16 bases line up with TRBD2. The CDR3 has 18 residues. V was clipped by 8 bases and J by 1 base; unmatched bases: 8. From germline, CDR1 is SGHVS and CDR2 FNYEAQ. The CDR3, as DNA: TGTGCCAGCGGACCGGGACTAGCGGGAGGGCCTTCCTACAATGAGCAGTTCTTC. This translates into CASGPGLAGGPSYNEQFF.

The chain couples TRBV5-4 to TRBJ2-7; 7 nucleotides line up with TRBD2. Trimming cost V 0 bases and J 4 bases; bases outside gene matches: 7. The germline gives CDR1 SGHNT, CDR2 YYREEE (reference sequence). The CDR3 consists of 15 residues. The CDR3 region has the DNA TGTGCCAGCAGCTTGGTAGCCAGCGGGAAATACGAGCAGTACTTC. Translated, it gives CASSLVASGKYEQYF. The full variable domain, with the rest looked up from reference TRBV5-4 and TRBJ2-7, is ETGVTQSPTHLIKTRGQQVTLRCSSQSGHNTVSWYQQALGQGPQFIFQYYREEENGRGNFPPRFSGLQFPNYSSELNVNALELDDSALYLCASSLVASGKYEQYFGPGTRLTVT.

The sample holds one count of this clone. V gene TRBV28 combines with J gene TRBJ2-7; weak D call: TRBD2 (7 bases). The CDR3 runs to 14 residues. Trimming removed 3 bases from V and 5 bases from J, with 14 bases in between. In germline, CDR1 is MDHEN, CDR2 SYDVKM. The CDR3 nucleotides read TGTGCCAGCAGTTTTTGGGGGGGGACACACGAGCAGTACTTC. Translated: CASSFWGGTHEQYF.

This clone occurred once. The rearrangement links TRBV7-9 to TRBJ2-7; 12 bases agree with TRBD2. The CDR3 covers 15 residues. CDR1 SEHNR and CDR2 FQNEAQ come from the germline V gene (reference sequence). J was trimmed by 2 bases and V by 5 bases; bases with no gene match: 4. CDR3 nucleotides: TGTGCCAGCAGCCGGACTAGCGGGACCGCCTACGAGCAGTACTTC. Translation: CASSRTSGTAYEQYF.

This sequence joins TRBV28 and TRBJ2-7, with TRBD1 matching over 8 bases. The J segment lost 5 bases and the V segment lost 7 bases, leaving 4 bases of the junction unmatched. Germline lookup yields CDR1 MDHEN and CDR2 SYDVKM. The CDR3 contains 12 residues. In nucleotides, the CDR3 is TGTGCCAGCATCTCAGGGGGCGACGAGCAGTACTTC. Translating gives CASISGGDEQYF.

The chain employs TRBV5-8 and TRBJ2-3; 9 bases are shared with TRBD1. The CDR3 loop spans 16 amino acids. The trim removed 2 bases at V and 3 bases at J, leaving 7 bases unmatched. Germline values: CDR1 SGHTS, CDR2 YDEGEE. CDR3 region: CASSFGRDRATDTQYF. The CDR3 coding sequence is TGTGCCAGCAGCTTTGGTCGGGACAGGGCTACAGATACGCAGTATTTT.

The J gene is TRBJ2-1, the V gene TRBV11-2; 11 bases match TRBD2. Germline CDR1 SGHAT, CDR2 FQNNGV. V dropped 5 bases and J dropped 7; count of bases not matched to a gene: 7. The CDR3 consists of 15 residues. In DNA, the CDR3 is TGTGCCAGCAGCGGCCGACTAGCGGGGTCGAATGAGCAGTTCTTC. It encodes CASSGRLAGSNEQFF.

With regard to this clone: The same CDR3 can be traced to other DNA sequences in this sample. V is TRBV5-1 and J is TRBJ2-2, with D unclear. Trimming took 4 bases from V and 2 from J, leaving 3 bases between them. Germline CDR1 and CDR2: SGHRS and YFSETQ. The CDR3 is made up of 12 amino acids. CDR3 sequence (DNA): TGCGCCAGCAGCCTTAACACCGGGGAGCTGTTTTTT. Translated: CASSLNTGELFF.

The chain has TRBV9 and TRBJ1-1, with 7 bases aligning to TRBD1. Germline trimming cut 4 bases from V and 8 bases from J; bases unmatched to any gene: 8. The germline V gene has CDR1 SGDLS and CDR2 YYNGEE. This CDR3 spans 13 amino acids. The CDR3 DNA reads as TGTGCCAGCAGCAGAGGGACAGCAACCGAAGCTTTCTTT. Translation gives CASSRGTATEAFF.

The rearrangement joins TRBV10-3 to TRBJ2-1; D ambiguous. The CDR3 sequence is 15 residues long. Germline V gene sequence: CDR1 ENHRY, CDR2 SYGVKD. V was pared by 6 bases and J by 0 bases, with 12 bases between. In DNA, the CDR3 is TGTGCCATCAGCGAAAGTACGAGCTCCTACAATGAGCAGTTCTTC. Translating gives CAISESTSSYNEQFF.

V usage is TRBV27 and J usage is TRBJ2-7; TRBD1 aligns across 8 bases. The CDR3 extends over 16 amino acids. Germline CDR1 reads MNHEY; CDR2 reads SMNVEV (reference sequence). V lost 5 bases, J lost 3 bases, and 12 bases stayed unmatched. The CDR3 DNA is TGTGCCAGCAGTACGGCAGGGGGCGCGGTTCTCTACGAGCAGTACTTC. This codes for CASSTAGGAVLYEQYF.

The chain recombines TRBV4-2 with TRBJ1-5; 11 bases line up with TRBD1. Germline CDR1 and CDR2: LGHNA and YNFKEQ. This CDR3 has 19 amino acids. V lost 0 bases to trimming and J lost 0 bases; unmatched junction nucleotides: 7. CDR3 DNA: TGTGCCAGCAGCCAAGAAGAGGGGACAGGGGGTTATAGCAATCAGCCCCAGCATTTT. It translates to CASSQEEGTGGYSNQPQHF.

The J gene is TRBJ1-1, the V gene TRBV19; no reliable D call. The CDR3 extends over 14 amino acids. V lost 6 bases and J lost 6, with 17 bases in between. Germline CDR1 is LNHDA and CDR2 is SQIVND (reference sequence). The CDR3 DNA sequence: TGTGCCAGTAGGGAGACCAACCTAGCGCCTGAAGCTTTCTTT. This encodes CASRETNLAPEAFF.

J is TRBJ1-2 and V is TRBV15; maybe TRBD1 (6 bases). V shed 8 bases and J shed 8 bases, with 15 bases lying between them. Germline loops: CDR1 LNHNV, CDR2 YYDKDF (reference sequence). The CDR3 consists of 12 residues. CDR3 in amino acids: CATGSGDGGYTF. DNA for the CDR3: TGTGCCACCGGGTCAGGGGACGGAGGCTACACCTTC.

This chain uses TRBV29-1 with TRBJ2-2; a possible D gene is TRBD2 (5 bases). The CDR3 runs to 14 residues. Germline-derived CDR1 and CDR2 are SQVTM and ANQGSEA. With 6 bases removed from V and 1 base from J, the gap between germline ends came to 12 bases. The CDR3 DNA follows: TGCAGCGTGTACGAGGGCGAGAACACCGGGGAGCTGTTTTTT. Amino acids: CSVYEGENTGELFF.

The rearrangement joins TRBV5-1 to TRBJ2-1; 8 nucleotides match TRBD2. Looked up from germline, CDR1 is SGHRS and CDR2 is YFSETQ. CDR3 size: 15 residues. J lost 4 bases, V lost 4 bases, and 7 bases had no gene match. Here the CDR3 reads CASSMGVAGYNEQFF. The CDR3 DNA reads TGCGCCAGCAGCATGGGCGTAGCGGGATACAATGAGCAGTTCTTC.

V and J are TRBV11-3 and TRBJ2-1; 7 bases are shared with TRBD1. V gave up 0 bases and J gave up 2 bases; unmatched junction bases: 1. Germline V CDR1 and CDR2: SGHNT, YENEEA. There are 15 residues in the CDR3. CDR3 nucleotide sequence: TGTGCCAGCAGCTTAGAACAGGGGCCCTACAATGAGCAGTTCTTC. Translation gives CASSLEQGPYNEQFF.

This clone has only one observation. The rearrangement uses TRBV10-3 and TRBJ1-1; D not certain. This CDR3 is built from 13 residues. Looked up from germline, CDR1 is ENHRY and CDR2 is SYGVKD. With 8 bases removed from V and 0 bases from J, the gap between germline ends came to 10 bases. The CDR3 region is CAIGETVNTEAFF. CDR3 nucleotide sequence: TGTGCCATCGGGGAGACGGTGAACACTGAAGCTTTCTTT.